This is a list of T cell receptor beta chains from one sample in a study of T-cell memory formation after mild COVID-19. In TCRdb, the 5' RACE reads were re-called with MiXCR into one record per CDR3 protein. Found here are roughly 58,000 distinct CDR3 sequences, more than 8% of them singletons; the top ten hold 1.2%. Sequences were obtained from PBMCs or a T cell subset sorted from them (not recorded which). These receptors all stem from a man younger than 30 who had mild COVID-19 (a few samples of this study predate the infection). Cell type and time point are not known. Each CDR3 is given with its conserved first and last residue. Each record gives: V gene, clone size, D gene, J gene, CDR3 protein, CDR3 DNA. The D gene is left open where the match is weak. Rows may omit the clone size; those that give it use once, few, many or a size class.

V gene: TRBV6-5
clone size: few
D gene: .
J gene: TRBJ1-1
CDR3 protein: CASMRLGGRAEAFF
CDR3 DNA: TGTGCCAGCATGCGTCTCGGGGGAAGGGCTGAAGCTTTCTTT

V gene: TRBV6-5
clone size: .
D gene: .
J gene: TRBJ1-6
CDR3 protein: CASSSLLPGQSPLHF
CDR3 DNA: TGTGCCAGCAGTTCGCTTCTCCCCGGCCAATCACCCCTCCACTTT

V gene: TRBV5-1
clone size: .
D gene: .
J gene: TRBJ2-1
CDR3 protein: CASSRDASYNEQFF
CDR3 DNA: TGCGCCAGCAGCCGGGACGCATCCTACAATGAGCAGTTCTTC

V gene: TRBV6-5
clone size: few
D gene: .
J gene: TRBJ1-5
CDR3 protein: CASSLNPSGQPQHF
CDR3 DNA: TGTGCCAGCAGCCTCAACCCCTCTGGTCAGCCCCAGCATTTT

V gene: TRBV19
clone size: few
D gene: TRBD1
J gene: TRBJ2-4
CDR3 protein: CASSIGTGQLAKNIQYF
CDR3 DNA: TGTGCCAGTAGTATCGGGACAGGTCAACTCGCCAAAAACATTCAGTACTTC

V gene: TRBV7-2
clone size: .
D gene: .
J gene: TRBJ2-7
CDR3 protein: CASTQAYEQYF
CDR3 DNA: TGTGCCAGCACCCAGGCGTACGAGCAGTACTTC

V gene: TRBV5-1
clone size: many
D gene: .
J gene: TRBJ2-7
CDR3 protein: CASSWDTTTGEQYF
CDR3 DNA: TGCGCCAGCAGCTGGGACACAACCACGGGCGAGCAGTACTTC

V gene: TRBV7-9
clone size: many
D gene: .
J gene: TRBJ1-1
CDR3 protein: CASSNRGRGDTEAFF
CDR3 DNA: TGTGCCAGCAGCAACCGGGGGCGCGGGGACACTGAAGCTTTCTTT

V gene: TRBV5-6
clone size: .
D gene: .
J gene: TRBJ1-4
CDR3 protein: CASSPPGWEKLFF
CDR3 DNA: TGTGCCAGCAGCCCACCGGGTTGGGAAAAACTGTTTTTT

V gene: TRBV24-1
clone size: few
D gene: .
J gene: TRBJ2-3
CDR3 protein: CATSDPGGAGDTQYF
CDR3 DNA: TGTGCCACCAGTGACCCTGGGGGGGCTGGAGATACGCAGTATTTT

V gene: TRBV19
clone size: .
D gene: .
J gene: TRBJ1-5
CDR3 protein: CASSIGQGNDPPQHF
CDR3 DNA: TGTGCCAGTAGTATTGGGCAGGGGAACGATCCGCCCCAGCATTTT

V gene: TRBV5-4
clone size: .
D gene: .
J gene: TRBJ2-6
CDR3 protein: CASSSAEYVLNSGANVLTF
CDR3 DNA: TGTGCCAGCAGCTCGGCAGAGTACGTCCTTAACTCTGGGGCCAACGTCCTGACTTTC

V gene: TRBV7-2
clone size: many
D gene: .
J gene: TRBJ2-7
CDR3 protein: CASSLEISDEQYF
CDR3 DNA: TGTGCCAGCAGCTTAGAGATTTCGGACGAGCAGTACTTC